This entry features one TCR beta chain sequence. Its specificity is unknown. This sample stems from a study of cytomegalovirus exposure and HLA in healthy donors. General study results and limits: Associated with cytomegalovirus, according to the listing, were some 150 TCR beta chains.

The PCR had 60 Vbeta and 13 Jbeta primers. The protocol was immunoSEQ multiplex PCR, while the TCRdb copy is restricted to in-frame clones and leaves out a portion. The profile shows about 200,000 clones, less than 80% of them singletons. Trimming removed 5 bases at V and 1 base at J, with 7 bases between. Looked up from germline, CDR1 is LNHDA and CDR2 is SQIVND (reference sequence). The CDR3 contains 13 residues. Input material: PBMCs. The receptor was derived from a woman aged 30 to 39 in good health and CMV-seropositive. The rearrangement links TRBV19 to TRBJ2-3; D possibly corresponds to TRBD2 (5 bases). This CDR3 reads CASSAGGTDTQYF. The CDR3 DNA reads as TGTGCCAGTAGTGCGGGTGGCACAGATACGCAGTATTTT.